The source of this TCR beta chain is a study of T cell responses to AZD1222 COVID-19 vaccine. Looking at the study overall: Second-dose intervals of approximately 4 or approximately 12 weeks were pooled. Study results and caveats: Dominant at 160-218 and 743-854, vaccine-associated CD4 TCRs also spanned spike. Only after the peak T cell response were repertoires sampled. A mostly white British donor set with more females was recruited, and clonal diversity was possibly underestimated.

As for this clone: Its antigen is not known.

The V and J ends lost 9 bases and 7 bases, in that order; junction bases with no gene match: 11. The CDR3 totals 13 residues. CDR1 LGHDT and CDR2 YNNKEL come from the germline V gene (reference sequence). The data were produced by immunoSEQ multiplex PCR, yet TCRdb's version contains in-frame clones alone and is incomplete. In the table there are 100,000 to 150,000 clones, under 90% of which are singletons. The material was peripheral blood, obtained on day 0 of AZD1222 vaccination. The V and J genes are TRBV3-1 (or the pseudogene TRBV3-2) and TRBJ1-2; 7 bases fit TRBD1. The clonotype originates from an adult in good health. Here the CDR3 reads CARKTGWSPGYTF. CDR3 nucleotide sequence: TGTGCCAGAAAGACAGGGTGGTCTCCTGGCTACACCTTC.